A selection of T cell receptor beta chains follows, all from one sample in a study of CXCR3-negative and CXCR3-positive naive CD8 T cells. TCRdb reprocessed the 5' RACE reads and keeps a single row for each CDR3 protein, giving no DNA. In total, the table holds over 45,000 distinct CDR3 sequences. Sequenced sample: memory CD8+ T cells from blood. The source of these receptors is a human donor in good health. Some clones in this sample may be carry-over from other donors' samples. Both conserved end residues are part of each CDR3. Each record gives: V gene, J gene, CDR3 length, CDR3 protein.

TRBV27	TRBJ2-1	15	CASSLTSGSYNEQFF
TRBV29-1	TRBJ2-5	17	CSVDGDRASKYQETQYF
TRBV6-5	TRBJ2-7	13	CASSPGGLYEQYF
TRBV12-3/TRBV12-4	TRBJ1-5	12	CASSLGGQPQHF
TRBV4-2	TRBJ2-5	16	CASSSKSGGARETQYF
TRBV29-1	TRBJ2-7	12	CSVWDFSYEQYF
TRBV20-1	TRBJ1-4	14	CSAPSWGSNEKLFF
TRBV19	TRBJ2-7	13	CASSMRQAYEQYF
TRBV29-1	TRBJ2-1	14	CSVITGDGYNEQFF
TRBV7-9	TRBJ2-7	13	CASSSPGASEQYF
TRBV19	TRBJ2-7	15	CASSPGLAGAYEQYF
TRBV7-7	TRBJ2-3	15	CASSLSAVRTDTQYF
TRBV20-1	TRBJ1-1	12	CSLELGNTEAFF
TRBV7-2	TRBJ2-3	15	CASSWGDSGTDTQYF
TRBV20-1	TRBJ2-5	17	CSANGDRALSSGETQYF
TRBV5-1	TRBJ2-3	14	CASSLILSTDTQYF
TRBV12-3/TRBV12-4	TRBJ2-7	14	CASTPGTVSFGQYF
TRBV10-3	TRBJ1-1	14	CAIRRGGGDTEAFF
TRBV19	TRBJ1-1	14	CASSWGQASTEAFF
TRBV4-3	TRBJ2-2	14	CASSLQGDTGELFF
TRBV6-5	TRBJ2-7	16	CASSYSARNPSYEQYF
TRBV29-1	TRBJ2-1	13	CSVSESSYNEQFF
TRBV6-5	TRBJ2-5	14	CASSYAGIQETQYF
TRBV19	TRBJ2-2	19	CASTRGRTGLEGTPGELFF
TRBV20-1	TRBJ1-1	13	CSARDMTDTEAFF
TRBV29-1	TRBJ2-1	14	CSVDAVSSYNEQFF
TRBV29-1	TRBJ2-4	16	CSAQDRGLLTKNIQYF
TRBV14	TRBJ2-6	17	CASSPLSGYSGANVLTF
TRBV29-1	TRBJ2-4	11	CSIMRDNIQYF
TRBV6-2/TRBV6-3	TRBJ1-1	16	CASSYSITGINTEAFF
TRBV5-1	TRBJ2-1	15	CASSPESQGDNEQFF
TRBV12-3/TRBV12-4	TRBJ1-4	15	CASSFSRGGNEKLFF
TRBV7-2	TRBJ1-1	13	CASSTKGYTEAFF
TRBV9	TRBJ2-1	14	CASSVEGKGNEQFF
TRBV29-1	TRBJ2-2	12	CSVERVAGELFF
TRBV14	TRBJ2-3	15	CASSPSSGGPDTQYF